This TCR beta chain was sequenced in a study of control samples from healthy donors and cancer patients. CDR1 SQVTM and CDR2 ANQGSEA come from the germline V gene. The CDR3 spans 12 residues. Only in-frame clones appear in the TCRdb table, and some are missing; sequencing was by immunoSEQ multiplex PCR. The sample yields tens of thousands of clones, roughly 77% seen once. This TCR came from a male donor with melanoma. The source material was formalin-fixed, paraffin-embedded tissue. This chain joins TRBV29-1 and TRBJ2-5; D is perhaps TRBD1 or TRBD2 (5 bases each). The CDR3 nucleotides are TGCAGTTTCCGGGGCTTCCAAGAGACCCAGTACTTC. Translated, it gives CSFRGFQETQYF.